The T cell receptor (beta chain) under discussion was sequenced for a study of blood T cell repertoires in COVID-19. Across the study: Some COVID-19 samples were acute and others convalescent; all came from the United States, Italy and Spain. Nucleic acid was either cDNA or gDNA, and it came from T cells, B-cell-depleted T cells, or PBMCs.

As originally analysed: Scientists estimated how many nucleated cells there were by amplifying reference gene primers. TCRdb's copy holds only in-frame clones and misses some; the assay was immunoSEQ multiplex PCR. That table is the source of V, J and clone size, and D and trimming were worked out from the DNA. The sample gives about 270,000 clones, approximately 89% of which show up once; about 8.7% is in the top ten. V lost 7 bases and J 5 bases, leaving 15 bases between the germline ends. There are 13 residues in the CDR3. Germline assignment: CDR1 ENHRY and CDR2 SYGVKD. Material for sequencing was peripheral blood. This receptor was obtained from a man between 35 and 55 years old with active or convalescent COVID-19. The chain links TRBV10-3 to TRBJ2-7, with D tentatively TRBD1 (6 bases). CDR3 coding DNA: TGTGCCATCAATGGGCAGGGGAGCGACGAGCAGTACTTC. Translation gives CAINGQGSDEQYF.